The clone carrying this T cell receptor beta chain was observed a single time. Extraction of genomic DNA in unsorted samples used 100 million or so PBMCs. The entry originates in a study of shared clonotypes between healthy human individuals. Germline values: CDR1 SGHRS, CDR2 YFSETQ. The CDR3 is 14 amino acids. J gave up 3 bases and V 6 bases, and 5 bases lay outside the gene matches. Only in-frame clones appear in the TCRdb table, and some are missing; sequencing was by immunoSEQ multiplex PCR. Here the sample spans some 470,000 clones, roughly four fifths being singletons. The sample was PBMCs. This chain joins TRBV5-1 and TRBJ2-2; 7 bases are shared with TRBD1. This sequence was found in a woman in her 40s in good health. Some clones in this sample may be carry-over from other donors' samples. CDR3 sequence (DNA): TGCGCCAGCAAGTACGGGACAGACACCGGGGAGCTGTTTTTT. Encoded protein: CASKYGTDTGELFF.